These 22 T cell receptor beta chains share one sample of origin, sequenced in a study of blood T cell repertoires in COVID-19. Some clones are missing from TCRdb's copy, which holds only in-frame ones; the method was immunoSEQ multiplex PCR. The sample contains roughly 240,000 clones, approximately 82% of which appear only once. The sequencing sample was made of peripheral blood. These TCRs come from an elderly woman with acute or convalescent COVID-19.

This clone came up a few times. This sequence joins TRBV5-4 and TRBJ2-1, with 7 bases identical to TRBD1. Germline V gene sequence: CDR1 SGHNT, CDR2 YYREEE (reference sequence). The CDR3 totals 15 residues. Trimming removed 4 bases from V and 9 bases from J; junction bases left unmatched: 13. This CDR3 is CASSPPLGGRGEQFF. The DNA of the CDR3 is TGTGCCAGCAGCCCCCCACTAGGGGGCCGGGGTGAGCAGTTCTTC.

A word on this clone: One junction end disagrees with the germline gene, perhaps due to a read error. This sample includes further DNA sequences coding for the same CDR3. The rearrangement links TRBV2 to TRBJ2-3; possibly TRBD2 for D (5 bases). Looked up from germline, CDR1 is SNHLY and CDR2 is FYNNEI. The CDR3 totals 15 residues. The CDR3 protein is CASRLTSASTDTQYF. The DNA for the CDR3 is TGTGCTAGCAGATTAACTAGTGCGAGCACAGATACGCAGTATTTT.

The gene calls are TRBV20-1 and TRBJ2-7; 7 bases are shared with TRBD1. The V segment lost 5 bases and the J segment 4 bases; nucleotides outside the gene matches: 2. The CDR3 spans 11 residues. Germline values: CDR1 DFQATT, CDR2 SNEGSKA (reference sequence). Here the CDR3 reads CSAYRGYEQYF. CDR3 bases: TGCAGTGCTTACAGGGGTTACGAGCAGTACTTC.

This clone appeared a single time. The chain is built from TRBV27 and TRBJ1-6; D remains unclear. V was cut by 3 bases and J by 9 bases, with 6 bases left in between. The CDR3 is 12 amino acids. Per the germline V gene, CDR1 is MNHEY and CDR2 is SMNVEV (reference sequence). CDR3 bases: TGTGCCAGCAGTTTTACCGGTTCACCCCTCCACTTT. Amino acids: CASSFTGSPLHF.

CDR3 sequence (DNA): TGTGCCAGCAGTAGGACTGCCAGTAATGAAAAACTGTTTTTT. It specifies CASSRTASNEKLFF. The rearrangement links TRBV6-5 to TRBJ1-4; no clear D. From germline, CDR1 is MNHEY and CDR2 SVGAGI. V shed 5 bases and J shed 4 bases, with 11 bases lying between them. The CDR3 has 14 amino acids.

This clone was recorded only once. J is TRBJ2-1 and V is TRBV7-9; possibly TRBD1 for D (6 bases). The CDR3 runs 15 residues. The germline V and J ends were trimmed by 5 bases and 6 bases, with 17 bases remaining between them. The germline CDR1 and CDR2 sequences are SEHNR and FQNEAQ (reference sequence). DNA of the CDR3: TGTGCCAGCAGCCCACTTGGGGGCGCTGGCAATGAGCAGTTCTTC. It yields the protein CASSPLGGAGNEQFF. The complete variable domain, with remaining parts taken from reference TRBV7-9 and TRBJ2-1, reads DTGVSQNPRHKITKRGQNVTFRCDPISEHNRLYWYRQTLGQGPEFLTYFQNEAQLEKSRLLSDRFSAERPKGSFSTLEIQRTEQGDSAMYLCASSPLGGAGNEQFFGPGTRLTVL.

The chain carries TRBV12-5 and TRBJ1-5; weak D call: TRBD1 (6 bases). Germline CDR1 LGHNT, CDR2 FRNRAP. The CDR3 sequence is 13 residues long. Trimming cost V 6 bases and J 4 bases, with 10 bases left between them. CDR3: CASGTGENQPQHF. CDR3 nucleotide sequence: TGTGCTAGTGGGACAGGAGAAAATCAGCCCCAGCATTTT.

The rearrangement links TRBV7-9 to TRBJ2-1; the match to TRBD2 covers 11 bases. The germline gives CDR1 SEHNR, CDR2 FQNEAQ (reference sequence). CDR3 length: 15 residues. With 3 bases clipped from V and 3 bases from J, the junction kept 1 base outside the gene matches. The chain's CDR3 is CASSFTSGSYNEQFF. The DNA for the CDR3 is TGTGCCAGCAGCTTCACTAGCGGGAGCTACAATGAGCAGTTCTTC.

The J gene is TRBJ2-3, the V gene TRBV4-1; 10 bases match TRBD2. Germline CDR1 reads MGHRA; CDR2 reads YSYEKL. The J segment lost 2 bases and the V segment lost 2 bases, leaving 7 bases of the junction unmatched. CDR3 length: 17 residues. DNA for the CDR3: TGCGCCAGCAGCCAACGCCGACTAGCGGGCGTCACAGATACGCAGTATTTT. The encoded protein is CASSQRRLAGVTDTQYF.

V is TRBV9 and J is TRBJ1-2; no definite D call. This CDR3 has 14 amino acids. Germline-derived CDR1 and CDR2 are SGDLS and YYNGEE. V was trimmed by 0 bases and J by 8 bases, leaving 14 bases between them. Here the CDR3 reads CASSVADGGRGYTF. Here the CDR3 DNA reads TGTGCCAGCAGCGTAGCGGACGGAGGGAGGGGCTACACCTTC.

The chain combines TRBV7-6 with TRBJ2-3, with 10 bases fitting TRBD2. Germline CDR1 SGHVS, CDR2 FNYEAQ. This CDR3 contains 17 residues. Losses at the gene ends were 3 bases for V and 2 bases for J; bases not matched to a gene: 8. In DNA, the CDR3 is TGTGCCAGCAGCTTCTACGCTAGCGGGGGTAACACAGATACGCAGTATTTT. This sequence encodes CASSFYASGGNTDTQYF. Looking up the rest from reference TRBV7-6 and TRBJ2-3 gives the full variable domain: GAGVSQSPRYKVTKRGQDVALRCDPISGHVSLYWYRQALGQGPEFLTYFNYEAQQDKSGLPNDRFSAERPEGSISTLTIQRTEQRDSAMYRCASSFYASGGNTDTQYFGPGTRLTVL.

This clone was detected only a few times. The rearrangement uses TRBV6-5 and TRBJ2-1; 9 bases match TRBD1. This CDR3 is 14 amino acids long. Germline V gene lookup returns CDR1 MNHEY and CDR2 SVGAGI. V lost 10 bases, J lost 2 bases, and 6 bases stayed unmatched. CDR3 amino acids: CATSWTGAYNEQFF. CDR3 in DNA: TGTGCCACCTCTTGGACAGGGGCCTACAATGAGCAGTTCTTC.

The gene calls are TRBV4-1 and TRBJ1-1, with D possibly matching TRBD1 (5 bases). Germline V gene lookup returns CDR1 MGHRA and CDR2 YSYEKL. This CDR3 is 13 amino acids long. Between the trimmed V and J ends, which lost 1 base and 10 bases, there was a span of 13 bases. This CDR3 is CASSQASGRGAFF. CDR3 DNA: TGCGCCAGCAGCCAAGCTTCAGGGCGTGGAGCTTTCTTT.

In its sample, this clone was seen once. The gene calls are TRBV7-3 and TRBJ2-1; the match to TRBD2 covers 8 bases. Germline CDR1 is SGHTA and CDR2 is FQGTGA. Losses at the gene ends were 5 bases for V and 8 bases for J; bases not matched to a gene: 8. The CDR3 consists of 14 residues. In DNA form, the CDR3 reads TGTGCCAGCAGCCTGGGGGGCGGGAGGCATGAGCAGTTCTTC. Its translation is CASSLGGGRHEQFF.

Here the CDR3 DNA reads TGCGCCAGCAGCCAAGGAACCCCGGAGATCTCTGGAAACACCATATATTTT. This translates into CASSQGTPEISGNTIYF. The chain employs TRBV4-3 and TRBJ1-3; D not certain. Trimming left V 1 base short and J 0 bases short, with 13 bases between. Germline V CDR1 and CDR2: LGHNA, YSLEER. The CDR3 spans 17 residues.

The chain joins TRBV20-1 to TRBJ2-7; 7 bases line up with TRBD1. The germline CDR1 and CDR2 sequences are DFQATT and SNEGSKA (reference sequence). This CDR3 is built from 11 residues. For the CDR3, the DNA is TGCAGCGCCGACAGGGTGGGCGAGCAGTACTTC. Translation: CSADRVGEQYF.

V and J are TRBV5-1 and TRBJ2-3; tentatively, D is TRBD1 (6 bases). Per the germline V gene, CDR1 is SGHRS and CDR2 is YFSETQ. The CDR3 contains 15 residues. V shed 4 bases and J shed 0 bases, with 12 bases lying between them. Here the CDR3 reads CASSVRTGSTDTQYF. CDR3 DNA: TGCGCCAGCAGCGTCCGAACAGGGAGCACAGATACGCAGTATTTT.

The table lists this clone with a few counts. The J gene is TRBJ1-2, the V gene TRBV9, with 10 nucleotides matching TRBD1. This CDR3 region has 14 residues. V lost 4 bases, J lost 4 bases, and 4 bases stayed unmatched. Germline lookup yields CDR1 SGDLS and CDR2 YYNGEE. The chain's CDR3 is CASSSRQGAYGYTF. CDR3 nucleotides: TGTGCCAGCAGCTCAAGACAGGGGGCCTATGGCTACACCTTC.

For this clone: The sample has other DNA sequences that encode this CDR3 too. The rearrangement links TRBV19 to TRBJ2-3; 9 bases match TRBD2. Germline trimming cut 5 bases from V and 0 bases from J; bases unmatched to any gene: 3. Germline V gene sequence: CDR1 LNHDA, CDR2 SQIVND (reference sequence). The CDR3 sequence is 15 residues long. The CDR3, as DNA: TGTGCCAGTAGTCGACTAGCGGAGAGCACAGATACGCAGTATTTT. Its protein product is CASSRLAESTDTQYF.

V and J are TRBV7-3 and TRBJ2-3; D possibly corresponds to TRBD2 (5 bases). V was clipped by 2 bases and J by 5 bases, with 11 bases between them. Germline assignment: CDR1 SGHTA and CDR2 FQGTGA. The CDR3 totals 14 residues. The DNA for the CDR3 is TGTGCCAGCAGCTTATCACTAGTCGGAGATACGCAGTATTTT. It specifies CASSLSLVGDTQYF.

The V gene is TRBV5-1, the J gene TRBJ1-2; D is undetermined. The CDR3 consists of 11 residues. Between the trimmed V and J ends, which lost 4 bases and 4 bases, there was a span of 5 bases. Per germline, CDR1 SGHRS and CDR2 YFSETQ. CDR3 nucleotide sequence: TGCGCCAGCAGCGATAGCTATGGCTACACCTTC. It yields the protein CASSDSYGYTF.

The genes are TRBV12-3 or TRBV12-4 and TRBJ1-2; perhaps TRBD1 as D (6 bases). The CDR3 is 12 residues long. Trimming left V 5 bases short and J 5 bases short, with 9 bases between. The CDR3 loop is CASSLRGYGYTF. The CDR3 DNA reads as TGTGCCAGCAGTCTGAGGGGGTATGGCTACACCTTC.